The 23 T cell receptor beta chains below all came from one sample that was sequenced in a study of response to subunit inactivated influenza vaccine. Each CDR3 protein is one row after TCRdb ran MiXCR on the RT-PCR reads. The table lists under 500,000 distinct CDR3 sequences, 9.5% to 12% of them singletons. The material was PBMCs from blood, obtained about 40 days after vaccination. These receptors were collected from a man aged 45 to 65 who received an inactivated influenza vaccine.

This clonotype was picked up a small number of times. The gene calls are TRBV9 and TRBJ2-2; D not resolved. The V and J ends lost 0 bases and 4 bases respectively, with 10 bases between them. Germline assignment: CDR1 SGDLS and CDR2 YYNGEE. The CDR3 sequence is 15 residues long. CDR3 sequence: CASSVAVRTTGELFF. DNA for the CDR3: TGTGCCAGCAGCGTAGCGGTACGGACCACCGGGGAGCTGTTTTTT.

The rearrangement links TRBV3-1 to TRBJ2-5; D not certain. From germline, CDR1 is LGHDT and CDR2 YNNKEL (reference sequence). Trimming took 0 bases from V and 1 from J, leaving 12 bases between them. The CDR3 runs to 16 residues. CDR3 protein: CASSQEKGISQETQYF. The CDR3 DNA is TGTGCCAGCAGCCAAGAAAAAGGCATCTCCCAAGAGACCCAGTACTTC.

CDR3 DNA: TGTGCCAGCAGCAAACAGGGTAACCTCGGGGAGCTGTTTTTT. Protein product: CASSKQGNLGELFF. This rearrangement joins TRBV7-6 to TRBJ2-2; D might be TRBD1 (6 bases). Germline V lookup: CDR1 SGHVS, CDR2 FNYEAQ. V lost 5 bases to trimming and J lost 7 bases, with 14 bases between them. This CDR3 spans 14 amino acids.

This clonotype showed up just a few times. CDR3 DNA sequence: TGTGCCAGCAGCGCTCCTACCGGGGAGCTGTTTTTT. This sequence encodes CASSAPTGELFF. This chain links TRBV7-8 with TRBJ2-2, with D hard to call. The germline V gene encodes CDR1 SGHVS and CDR2 FQNEAQ. V was pared by 5 bases and J by 5 bases, with 6 bases between. This CDR3 spans 12 amino acids.

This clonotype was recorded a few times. DNA for the CDR3: TGTGCCATCAACGACGGGACGTCCCCCGGCTATGGCTACACCTTC. It yields the protein CAINDGTSPGYGYTF. The chain employs TRBV10-3 and TRBJ1-2; D perhaps matches TRBD1 (5 bases). The germline V and J ends were trimmed by 7 bases and 4 bases, with 19 bases remaining between them. CDR3 length: 15 amino acids. Germline V gives CDR1 ENHRY, CDR2 SYGVKD.

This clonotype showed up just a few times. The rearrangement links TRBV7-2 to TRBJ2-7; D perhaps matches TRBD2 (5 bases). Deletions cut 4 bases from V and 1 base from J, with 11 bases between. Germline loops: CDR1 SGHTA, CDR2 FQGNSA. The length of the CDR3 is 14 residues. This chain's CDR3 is CASSSRGGSYEQYF. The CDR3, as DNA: TGTGCCAGCAGCTCCCGAGGAGGATCCTACGAGCAGTACTTC.

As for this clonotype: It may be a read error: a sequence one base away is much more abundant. The chain's CDR3 is CASSPQTSPYEQYF. DNA of the CDR3: TGTGCCAGCAGCCCCCAGACAAGCCCGTACGAGCAGTACTTC. V gene TRBV7-9 combines with J gene TRBJ2-7, with unresolved D. V dropped 5 bases and J dropped 4 bases, with 15 bases sitting between them. Germline CDR1 is SEHNR and CDR2 is FQNEAQ (reference sequence). The length of the CDR3 is 14 residues.

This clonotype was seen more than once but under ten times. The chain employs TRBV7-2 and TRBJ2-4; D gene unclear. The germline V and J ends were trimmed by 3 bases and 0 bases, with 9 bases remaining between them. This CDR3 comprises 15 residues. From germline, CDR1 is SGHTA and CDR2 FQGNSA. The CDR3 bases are TGTGCCAGCAGCTTTAGTTCCCTAGCCAAAAACATTCAGTACTTC. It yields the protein CASSFSSLAKNIQYF.

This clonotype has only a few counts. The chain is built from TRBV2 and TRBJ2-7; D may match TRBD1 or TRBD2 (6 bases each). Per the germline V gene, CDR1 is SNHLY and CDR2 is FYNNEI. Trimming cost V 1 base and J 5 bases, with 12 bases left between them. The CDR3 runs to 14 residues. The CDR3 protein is CASSEGTGAHEQYF. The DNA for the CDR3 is TGTGCCAGCAGTGAAGGGACGGGGGCCCACGAGCAGTACTTC.

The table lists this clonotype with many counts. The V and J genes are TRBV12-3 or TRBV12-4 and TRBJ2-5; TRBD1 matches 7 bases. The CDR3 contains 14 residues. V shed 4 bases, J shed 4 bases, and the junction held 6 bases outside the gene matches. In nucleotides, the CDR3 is TGTGCCAGCAGTTGGACAGGCTATTCAGAGACCCAGTACTTC. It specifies CASSWTGYSETQYF.

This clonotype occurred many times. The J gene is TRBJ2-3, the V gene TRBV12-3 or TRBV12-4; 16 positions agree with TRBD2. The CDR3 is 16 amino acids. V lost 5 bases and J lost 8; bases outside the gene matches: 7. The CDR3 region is CASSLGLAGGRGTQYF. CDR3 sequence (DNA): TGTGCCAGCAGTCTGGGACTAGCGGGGGGGCGCGGTACGCAGTATTTT.

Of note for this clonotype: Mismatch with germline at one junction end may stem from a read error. CDR3 protein: CASSTGDTLTRF. The DNA of the CDR3 is TGTGCCAGCAGTACAGGGGACACCTTAACGCGTTTT. The chain has TRBV12-3 or TRBV12-4 and TRBJ1-5, with TRBD1 identical over 7 bases. CDR3 length: 12 amino acids.

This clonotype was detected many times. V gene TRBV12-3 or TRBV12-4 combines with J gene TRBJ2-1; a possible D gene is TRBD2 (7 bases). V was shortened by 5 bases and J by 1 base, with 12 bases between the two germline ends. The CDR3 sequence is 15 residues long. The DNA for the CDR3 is TGTGCCAGCAGTCCGGGGGGCCGGTCCTACAATGAGCAGTTCTTC. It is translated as CASSPGGRSYNEQFF.

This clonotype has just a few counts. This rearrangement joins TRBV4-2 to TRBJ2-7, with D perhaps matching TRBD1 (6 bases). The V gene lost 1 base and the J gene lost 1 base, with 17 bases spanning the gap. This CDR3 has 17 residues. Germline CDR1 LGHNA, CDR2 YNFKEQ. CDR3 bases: TGTGCCAGCAGCCAAGTCCGCCTAACAGGGAATTCCTACGAGCAGTACTTC. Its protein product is CASSQVRLTGNSYEQYF.

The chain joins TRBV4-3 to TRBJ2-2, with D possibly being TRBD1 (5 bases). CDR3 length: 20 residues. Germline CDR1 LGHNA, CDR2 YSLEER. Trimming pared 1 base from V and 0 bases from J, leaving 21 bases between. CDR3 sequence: CASSQVWGWTLLPNTGELFF. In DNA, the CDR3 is TGCGCCAGCAGCCAAGTGTGGGGCTGGACCTTGTTACCGAACACCGGGGAGCTGTTTTTT.

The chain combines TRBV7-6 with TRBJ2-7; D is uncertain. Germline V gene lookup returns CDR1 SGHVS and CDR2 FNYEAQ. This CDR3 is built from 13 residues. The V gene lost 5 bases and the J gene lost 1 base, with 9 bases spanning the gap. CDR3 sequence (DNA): TGTGCCAGCAGCACCAGAGAATCCTACGAGCAGTACTTC. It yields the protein CASSTRESYEQYF.

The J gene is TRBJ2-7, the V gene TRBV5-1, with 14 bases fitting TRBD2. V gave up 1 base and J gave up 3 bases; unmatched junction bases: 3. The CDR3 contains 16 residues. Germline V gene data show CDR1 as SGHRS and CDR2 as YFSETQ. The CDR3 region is CASSLLGLAGDYEQYF. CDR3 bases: TGCGCCAGCAGCTTGCTGGGACTAGCGGGAGACTACGAGCAGTACTTC. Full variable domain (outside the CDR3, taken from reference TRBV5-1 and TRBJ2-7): KAGVTQTPRYLIKTRGQQVTLSCSPISGHRSVSWYQQTPGQGLQFLFEYFSETQRNKGNFPGRFSGRQFSNSRSEMNVSTLELGDSALYLCASSLLGLAGDYEQYFGPGTRLTVT.

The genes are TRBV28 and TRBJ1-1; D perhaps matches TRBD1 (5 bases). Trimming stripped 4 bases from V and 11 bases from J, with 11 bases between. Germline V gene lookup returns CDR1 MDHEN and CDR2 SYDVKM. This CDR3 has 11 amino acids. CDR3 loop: CASSSGTGAFF. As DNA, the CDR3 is TGTGCCAGCAGTTCAGGGACCGGGGCTTTCTTT.

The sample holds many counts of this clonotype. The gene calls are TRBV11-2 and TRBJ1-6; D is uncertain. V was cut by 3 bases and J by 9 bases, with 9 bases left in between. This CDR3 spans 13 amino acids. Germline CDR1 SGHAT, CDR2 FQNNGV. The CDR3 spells CASSFSEASPLHF. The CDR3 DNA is TGTGCCAGCAGCTTTTCTGAAGCTTCACCCCTCCACTTT.

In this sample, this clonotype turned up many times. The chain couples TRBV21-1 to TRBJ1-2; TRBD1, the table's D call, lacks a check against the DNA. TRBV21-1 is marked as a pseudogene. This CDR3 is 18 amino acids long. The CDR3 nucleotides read TGTGCCAGCAGCAAACCTACTAACAGGGGGCGACCTAACTATGGCTACACCTTC. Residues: CASSKPTNRGRPNYGYTF.

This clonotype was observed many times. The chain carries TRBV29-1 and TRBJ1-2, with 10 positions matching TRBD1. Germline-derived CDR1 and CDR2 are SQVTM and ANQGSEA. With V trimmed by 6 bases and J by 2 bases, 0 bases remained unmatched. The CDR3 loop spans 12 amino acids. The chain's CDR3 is CSVDRGNYGYTF. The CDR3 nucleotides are TGCAGCGTGGACAGGGGGAACTATGGCTACACCTTC.

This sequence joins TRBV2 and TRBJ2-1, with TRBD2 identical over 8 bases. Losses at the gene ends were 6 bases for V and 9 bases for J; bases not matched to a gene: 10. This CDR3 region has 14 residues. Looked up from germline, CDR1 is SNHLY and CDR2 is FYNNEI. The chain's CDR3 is CASRLSSGSGEQFF. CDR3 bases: TGTGCCAGCAGGCTTTCCAGCGGGAGTGGTGAGCAGTTCTTC.

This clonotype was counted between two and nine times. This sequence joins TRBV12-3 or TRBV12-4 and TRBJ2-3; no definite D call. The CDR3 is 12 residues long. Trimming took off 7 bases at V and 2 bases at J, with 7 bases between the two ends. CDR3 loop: CASKENTDTQYF. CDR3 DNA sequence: TGTGCCAGCAAGGAAAACACAGATACGCAGTATTTT.